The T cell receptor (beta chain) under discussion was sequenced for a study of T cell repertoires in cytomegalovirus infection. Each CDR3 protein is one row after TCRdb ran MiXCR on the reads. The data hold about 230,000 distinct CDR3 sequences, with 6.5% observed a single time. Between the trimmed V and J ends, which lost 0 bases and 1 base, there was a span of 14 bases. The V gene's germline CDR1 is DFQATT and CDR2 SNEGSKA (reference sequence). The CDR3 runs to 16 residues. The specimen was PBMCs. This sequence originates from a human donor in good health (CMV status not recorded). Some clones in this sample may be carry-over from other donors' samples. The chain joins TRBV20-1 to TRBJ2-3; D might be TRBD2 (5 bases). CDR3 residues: CSAREDPSLGTDTQYF. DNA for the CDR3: TGCAGTGCTAGAGAGGATCCTAGCCTAGGCACAGATACGCAGTATTTT.